This TCR beta chain stems from a study of T cells in Graves' hyperthyroidism and ophthalmopathy (dated by TCRdb to between 2018 and 2021). For the study in its entirety: Peripheral blood samples were taken at the time of initial diagnosis, prior to any treatment. To identify TCR V-J signatures that set the groups apart, the researchers used a discovery cohort of about a hundred patients, made up of under 45 with Graves' ophthalmopathy and about 60 with stable Graves' hyperthyroidism. Whether ophthalmopathy could be predicted prospectively was tested in an independent validation cohort made up of about 18 hyperthyroidism patients plus 17 patients who later progressed to ophthalmopathy. The 75 to 100 discovery patients were randomly divided into training and test sets at a 7:3 ratio. In six Graves' hyperthyroidism patients, the study also compared T-cell repertoires from thyroid tissue with T-cell repertoires from blood. After blood sampling, hyperthyroidism patients were treated with methimazole at a starting dose of 30 mg daily, and ophthalmopathy patients were treated with high-dose intravenous methylprednisolone. The paper reports TCR Vbeta CDR3 sequencing of over 130 peripheral blood samples: some 41 ophthalmopathy, over 70 hyperthyroidism and 17 progressor patients.

Comments on this clonotype: Its antigen has not been determined. The sample holds no much larger clone one base away, and base qualities are not on file.

Hyperthyroidism patients were newly diagnosed, had a disease duration of under 2 months, and were aged 18 to 65 years. Patients with uncontrolled infections, other autoimmune diseases, pregnancy or lactation were excluded. Diagnoses were based on clinical symptoms, serum thyroxine and TRAb, thyroid ultrasound and orbital computed tomography. For progressor patients, blood was drawn at the first diagnosis of hyperthyroidism, before any ophthalmopathy symptoms had appeared. Ficoll-Paque density gradient centrifugation was used to isolate PBMCs from 9.5 to 10 ml of fresh peripheral blood. Progressor patients were initially diagnosed with Graves' hyperthyroidism and developed ophthalmopathy during follow-up. Trizol reagent was used to extract total RNA, and RNA quality was then checked on an Agilent 2100 Bioanalyzer. Amplification of TCR beta CDR3 regions was carried out from RNA transcripts. A first-round RT-PCR of the TCR CDR3 used the HTBI primer set with the Qiagen OneStep RT-PCR kit. The libraries were constructed in a second round of multiplex PCR and then size-selected and purified. Paired-end sequencing of the libraries was performed with 100 bp reads on an Illumina HiSeq2000. The original methods were these. SOAPnuke was used to process the raw data, removing reads that contained adapters or uncalled bases, had a mean Phred below 15, or lacked an exact match to the constant primer or identifier. COPE v1.2.5 was used to merge the high-quality paired reads, and each unique nucleotide sequence was defined as a clonotype. MiTCR v1.1 was used to align the clonotypes against IMGT TRBV, TRBD and TRBJ reference segments. Only V-J combinations with frequency above 0.0001, covering roughly 99% of repertoires, were analysed. A TCS score was defined as the ratio between F50 (clonal expansion) and ExV (chaos), using BLOSUM62-based TCRdist between CDR3 peptides within each V-J. Welch's t-statistics and random forest reduced 500 to 650 V-J features to under 15, which were used in a naive Bayes classifier (R e1071). TCRdb handled the public reads itself, with Q25 trimming in fastp and clone calling in MiXCR, and kept productive beta chains. Each CDR3 protein appears once, grouped with its most common genes and DNA. TCRdb, not the authors, supplied the V and J calls. This sample has over 700,000 distinct CDR3 sequences in its table, and approximately 18% of those were observed once. The top ten constitute over 15% of the sample.

What the work shows at the level of the full study, not this receptor alone: Sample size was not statistically predetermined, and investigators were not blinded to group allocation. In validation, the model predicted progression to ophthalmopathy a median of 6.5 months before onset, with approximately 70% sensitivity and just under 75% specificity. A model built on a 13 V-J signature distinguished ophthalmopathy from stable hyperthyroidism, reaching 85% to 90% sensitivity and 81.08% specificity in cross-validation and 80%/75% in testing. Most expanded thyroid clonotypes (frequency above 0.001) were also detected in blood, a finding suggesting that blood repertoires may reflect thyroid immune responses.

V loses 0 bases of germline sequence and J loses 6 bases, and the interval between the two ends is 18 bases. Its CDR3 holds 18 amino acids, cysteine through phenylalanine. The only DNA kept is the CDR3, 54 bases in frame from the first base. The CDR1 and CDR2 encoded by the germline V gene are ENHRY and SYGVKD. Sequenced material: blood. In this chain, TRBV10-3 is recombined with TRBJ1-6; the D gene is perhaps TRBD1, from 5 matching bases. The receptor's source is a woman aged 50 to 60 with Graves' hyperthyroidism that later progressed to Graves' ophthalmopathy. For the CDR3, the sequence is CAISESSSAGGVNSPLHF. The sequenced DNA is TGTGCCATCAGTGAGTCGAGTTCGGCCGGGGGTGTTAATTCACCCCTCCACTTT.